The 9 T cell receptor beta chains reported below all come from one sample, sequenced in a study of T cells in Graves' hyperthyroidism and ophthalmopathy. Amplification yielded TCR beta CDR3 regions, with RNA transcripts as the source. Using the HTBI primer set, a first-round RT-PCR was run on the TCR CDR3. MiXCR, applied by TCRdb to the multiplex PCR reads, yields one record per CDR3 protein. The table has around 450,000 distinct CDR3 sequences, more than 15% seen once. The sample was blood. The source of these receptors is a woman under 30 with Graves' hyperthyroidism.

This clonotype appeared many times. The chain recombines TRBV6-1 with TRBJ2-7, with 9 positions matching TRBD1. CDR1 MNHNS and CDR2 SASEGT come from the germline V gene. V gave up 5 bases and J gave up 2 bases; unmatched junction bases: 7. This CDR3 has 15 amino acids. Here the CDR3 reads CASSYAGTGPYEQYF. CDR3 DNA sequence: TGTGCCAGCAGTTACGCCGGGACAGGGCCCTACGAGCAGTACTTC.

CDR3 in DNA: TGTGCCAGCAGCGTAGTAGGGGAAGATGAAAAACTGTTTTTT. Protein product: CASSVVGEDEKLFF. The chain couples TRBV9 to TRBJ1-4, with D possibly being TRBD1 (5 bases). CDR3 length equals 14 residues. CDR1 SGDLS and CDR2 YYNGEE come from the germline V gene. Trimming pared 0 bases from V and 6 bases from J, leaving 9 bases between.

This clonotype was detected ten times or more. This chain connects TRBV5-6 to TRBJ1-1, with a tentative D call TRBD1 (5 bases). V was pared by 2 bases and J by 7 bases, with 15 bases between. This CDR3 contains 14 residues. Per the germline V gene, CDR1 is SGHDT and CDR2 is YYEEEE. The CDR3 sequence is CASSLWKGTYEAFF. The CDR3, as DNA: TGTGCCAGCAGCTTATGGAAGGGGACGTATGAAGCTTTCTTT. Using reference TRBV5-6 and TRBJ1-1 for the parts outside the CDR3, the full variable domain is DAGVTQSPTHLIKTRGQQVTLRCSPKSGHDTVSWYQQALGQGPQFIFQYYEEEERQRGNFPDRFSGHQFPNYSSELNVNALLLGDSALYLCASSLWKGTYEAFFGQGTRLTVV.

This chain connects TRBV9 to TRBJ1-4; no clear D. The CDR3 contains 12 residues. Trimming removed 4 bases at V and 7 bases at J, with 8 bases between. CDR1 SGDLS and CDR2 YYNGEE come from the germline V gene. CDR3 sequence (DNA): TGTGCCAGCAGCACTTCGGGTGAAAAACTGTTTTTT. Translation: CASSTSGEKLFF.

This clonotype was seen repeatedly, ten times or more. The V and J genes are TRBV6-5 and TRBJ1-2, with D perhaps TRBD1 (5 bases). Per germline, CDR1 MNHEY and CDR2 SVGAGI. The length of the CDR3 is 14 residues. Trimming stripped 0 bases from V and 5 bases from J, with 10 bases between. The CDR3 protein is CASSYSGGEYGYTF. Written as DNA, the CDR3 is TGTGCCAGCAGTTACTCGGGGGGGGAATATGGCTACACCTTC.

This chain joins TRBV27 and TRBJ2-7; tentative D call: TRBD2 (5 bases). Germline-derived CDR1 and CDR2 are MNHEY and SMNVEV (reference sequence). V dropped 4 bases and J dropped 0 bases, with 16 bases sitting between them. This CDR3 has 16 residues. The CDR3 sequence: CASSSPLIGSSYEQYF. In nucleotides, the CDR3 is TGTGCCAGCAGTTCCCCCCTTATTGGGAGCTCCTACGAGCAGTACTTC.

This clonotype was recorded many times. The rearrangement links TRBV10-3 to TRBJ1-6; no firm D call. Germline lookup yields CDR1 ENHRY and CDR2 SYGVKD. V was clipped by 0 bases and J by 7 bases, with 7 bases between them. This CDR3 has 14 amino acids. CDR3 protein: CAISESRENSPLHF. CDR3 bases: TGTGCCATCAGTGAGTCGAGGGAAAATTCACCCCTCCACTTT.

The sample holds a few counts of this clonotype. The chain recombines TRBV7-9 with TRBJ1-3; no reliable D call. Trimming shortened V by 8 bases and J by 0 bases, and 11 bases separated the two germline ends. Germline assignment: CDR1 SEHNR and CDR2 FQNEAQ (reference sequence). The CDR3 spans 14 residues. CDR3 nucleotide sequence: TGTGCCAGCGACGTAAGGGACTCTGGAAACACCATATATTTT. Its translation is CASDVRDSGNTIYF.

This clonotype turned up a few times. The chain uses TRBV10-2 and TRBJ1-4; D unresolved. Trimming removed 4 bases at V and 8 bases at J, with 8 bases between. Germline assignment: CDR1 WSHSY and CDR2 SAAADI. The CDR3 covers 12 residues. The CDR3 coding sequence is TGCGCCAGCAGTGGGAGCGCGGAAAAACTGTTTTTT. Translated: CASSGSAEKLFF.